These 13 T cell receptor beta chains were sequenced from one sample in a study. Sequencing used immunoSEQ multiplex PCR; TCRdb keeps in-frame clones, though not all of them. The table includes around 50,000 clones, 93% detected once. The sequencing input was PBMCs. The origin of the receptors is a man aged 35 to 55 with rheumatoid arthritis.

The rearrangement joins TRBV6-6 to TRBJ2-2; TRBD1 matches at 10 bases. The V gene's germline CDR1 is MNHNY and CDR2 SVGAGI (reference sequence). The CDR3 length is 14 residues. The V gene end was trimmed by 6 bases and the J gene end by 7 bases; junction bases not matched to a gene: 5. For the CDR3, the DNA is TGTGCCAGCAGGGGACAGGGGTGGATCGGGGAGCTGTTTTTT. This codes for CASRGQGWIGELFF.

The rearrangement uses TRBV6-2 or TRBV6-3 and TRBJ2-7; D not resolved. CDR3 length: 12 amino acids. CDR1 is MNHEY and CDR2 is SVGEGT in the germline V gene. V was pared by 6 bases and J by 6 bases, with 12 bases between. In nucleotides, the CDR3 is TGTGCCAGCAGCCGATCCGGGCCCGAGCAGTACTTC. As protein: CASSRSGPEQYF.

The CDR3: CASSLGAGAGAGELFF. As DNA, the CDR3 is TGTGCCAGCAGCTTAGGGGCAGGGGCAGGGGCCGGGGAGCTGTTTTTT. The chain employs TRBV7-3 and TRBJ2-2; perhaps TRBD1 as D (6 bases). This CDR3 is 16 amino acids long. Germline-derived CDR1 and CDR2 are SGHTA and FQGTGA. Trimming took off 2 bases at V and 6 bases at J, with 16 bases between the two ends.

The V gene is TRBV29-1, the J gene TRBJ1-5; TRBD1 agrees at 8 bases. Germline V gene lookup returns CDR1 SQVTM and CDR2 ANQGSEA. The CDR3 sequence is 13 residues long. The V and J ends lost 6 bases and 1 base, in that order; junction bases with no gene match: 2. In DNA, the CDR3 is TGCAGCGTACGGACAGGGAGCAATCAGCCCCAGCATTTT. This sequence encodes CSVRTGSNQPQHF.

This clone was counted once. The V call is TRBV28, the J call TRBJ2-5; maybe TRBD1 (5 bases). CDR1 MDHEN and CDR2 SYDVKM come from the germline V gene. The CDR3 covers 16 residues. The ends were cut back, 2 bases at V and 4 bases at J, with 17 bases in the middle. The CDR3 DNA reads TGTGCCAGCAGTTTAGGGGCGCAACCGGCTATAGAGACCCAGTACTTC. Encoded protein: CASSLGAQPAIETQYF.

CDR3 sequence reads: CAGLATYNEQFF. CDR3 bases: TGTGCAGGGCTAGCGACCTACAATGAGCAGTTCTTC. The chain joins TRBV30 to TRBJ2-1; tentative D call: TRBD2 (6 bases). The CDR3 consists of 12 residues. Germline assignment: CDR1 GTSNPN and CDR2 SVGIG (reference sequence).

CDR3 protein: CASSTPVLRESTDTQYF. CDR3 in DNA: TGTGCCAGCAGTACCCCAGTGCTGCGGGAGAGTACAGATACGCAGTATTTT. This rearrangement joins TRBV28 to TRBJ2-3, with 7 bases lining up with TRBD2. Trimming at V came to 5 bases and at J to 3 bases, leaving 14 bases not matched to a gene. CDR3 size: 17 residues. The germline CDR1 and CDR2 sequences are MDHEN and SYDVKM. Full variable domain (missing parts from reference TRBV28 and TRBJ2-3): DVKVTQSSRYLVKRTGEKVFLECVQDMDHENMFWYRQDPGLGLRLIYFSYDVKMKEKGDIPEGYSVSREKKERFSLILESASTNQTSMYLCASSTPVLRESTDTQYFGPGTRLTVL.

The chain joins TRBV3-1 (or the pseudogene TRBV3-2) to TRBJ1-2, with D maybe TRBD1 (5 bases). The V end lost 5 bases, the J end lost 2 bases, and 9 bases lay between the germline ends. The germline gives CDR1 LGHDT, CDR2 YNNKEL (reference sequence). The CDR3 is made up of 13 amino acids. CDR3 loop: CASSYRGNYGYTF. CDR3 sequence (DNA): TGTGCCAGCAGCTACCGGGGGAACTATGGCTACACCTTC.

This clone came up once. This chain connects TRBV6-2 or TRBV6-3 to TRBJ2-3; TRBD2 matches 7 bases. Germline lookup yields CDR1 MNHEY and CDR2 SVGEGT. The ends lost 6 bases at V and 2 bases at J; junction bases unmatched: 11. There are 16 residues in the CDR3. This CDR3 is CASSPHGSGFTDTQYF. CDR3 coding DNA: TGTGCCAGCAGCCCCCATGGTAGCGGGTTCACAGATACGCAGTATTTT.

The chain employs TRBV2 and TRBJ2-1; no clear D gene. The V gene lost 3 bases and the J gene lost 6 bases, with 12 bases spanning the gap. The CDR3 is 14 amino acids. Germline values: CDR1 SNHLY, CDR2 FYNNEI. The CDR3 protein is CASSDPHVRNEQFF. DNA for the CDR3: TGTGCCAGCAGTGACCCACATGTACGCAATGAGCAGTTCTTC.

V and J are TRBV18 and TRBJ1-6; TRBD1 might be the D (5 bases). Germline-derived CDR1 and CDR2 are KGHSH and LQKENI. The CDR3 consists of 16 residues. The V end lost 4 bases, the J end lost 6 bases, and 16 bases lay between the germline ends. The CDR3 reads CASSRASGTANSPLHF. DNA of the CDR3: TGTGCCAGCTCACGTGCGTCAGGGACGGCTAATTCACCCCTCCACTTT.

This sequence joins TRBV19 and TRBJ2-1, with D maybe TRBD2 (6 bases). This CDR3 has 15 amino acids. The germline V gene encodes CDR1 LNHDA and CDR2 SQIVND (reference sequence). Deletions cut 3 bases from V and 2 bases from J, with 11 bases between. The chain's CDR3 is CASSIMRGTYNEQFF. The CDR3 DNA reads TGTGCCAGTAGTATCATGCGGGGCACCTACAATGAGCAGTTCTTC. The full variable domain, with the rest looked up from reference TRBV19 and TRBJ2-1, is DGGITQSPKYLFRKEGQNVTLSCEQNLNHDAMYWYRQDPGQGLRLIYYSQIVNDFQKGDIAEGYSVSREKKESFPLTVTSAQKNPTAFYLCASSIMRGTYNEQFFGPGTRLTVL.

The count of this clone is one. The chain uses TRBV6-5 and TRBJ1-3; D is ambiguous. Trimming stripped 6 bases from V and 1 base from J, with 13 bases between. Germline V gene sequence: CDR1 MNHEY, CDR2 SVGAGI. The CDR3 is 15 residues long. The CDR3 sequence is CASSPAPSSGNTIYF. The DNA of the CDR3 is TGTGCCAGCAGCCCCGCCCCCTCTTCTGGAAACACCATATATTTT.